Given below is one T cell receptor (beta chain) in context. Its antigen remains unknown. The sample belongs to a study of regulatory T cells in long-lasting Graves disease. Study-level information: The antithyroid drugs taken by newly diagnosed Graves' patients had been used for under 3 months.

In germline, CDR1 is SGHKS, CDR2 YYEKEE (reference sequence). The V and J ends lost 4 bases and 10 bases respectively, with 18 bases between them. This CDR3 is built from 15 residues. The TCR beta library used iRepertoire HTBI primers with Arm-PCR amplification of CDR3. Each CDR3 protein gets one entry after TCRdb re-called the multiplex PCR reads with MiXCR. The profile shows a few hundred thousand distinct CDR3 sequences, around 20% of them singletons. Study-wide results and limits: Persistent Graves' patients had lower TCR diversity than newly diagnosed ones.

Time point indicated: newly diagnosed GD, antithyroid drugs for less than 3 months. Generation of the TCR library employed RNA extracted from PBMCs. In this cohort, patients came from an endocrinology department located in Xi'an, China. Sequenced here: peripheral blood mononuclear cells (PBMCs), sampled at new diagnosis, from a patient treated with antithyroid drugs. The clonotype comes from a female donor with Graves disease. This chain uses TRBV5-5 with TRBJ1-6; no clear D gene. The CDR3 reads CASSPSIVPHSPLHF. CDR3 coding DNA: TGTGCCAGCAGCCCGTCGATAGTGCCCCACTCACCCCTCCACTTT.